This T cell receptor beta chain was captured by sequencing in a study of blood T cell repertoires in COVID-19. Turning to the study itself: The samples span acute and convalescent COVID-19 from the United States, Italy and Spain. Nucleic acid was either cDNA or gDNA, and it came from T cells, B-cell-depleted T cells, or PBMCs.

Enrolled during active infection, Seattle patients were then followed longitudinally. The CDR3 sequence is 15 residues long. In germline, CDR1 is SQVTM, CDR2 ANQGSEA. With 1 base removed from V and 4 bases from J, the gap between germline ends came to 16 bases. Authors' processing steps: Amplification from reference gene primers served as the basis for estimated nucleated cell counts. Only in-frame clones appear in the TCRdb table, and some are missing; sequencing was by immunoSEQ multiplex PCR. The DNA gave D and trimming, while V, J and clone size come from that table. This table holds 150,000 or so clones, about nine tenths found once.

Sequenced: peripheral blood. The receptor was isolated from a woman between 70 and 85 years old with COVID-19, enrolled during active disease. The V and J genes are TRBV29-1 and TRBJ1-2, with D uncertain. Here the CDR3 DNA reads TGCAGCGTTGAAGGGGGAGGCAGGAACTTCTATGGCTACACCTTC. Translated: CSVEGGGRNFYGYTF. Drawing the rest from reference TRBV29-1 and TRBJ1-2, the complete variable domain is SAVISQKPSRDICQRGTSLTIQCQVDSQVTMMFWYRQQPGQSLTLIATANQGSEATYESGFVIDKFPISRPNLTFSTLTVSNMSPEDSSIYLCSVEGGGRNFYGYTFGSGTRLTVV.